Listed here are 2 T cell receptor beta chains from one sample, sequenced in a study of T cells in pancreatic ductal adenocarcinoma. The selected patients with pancreatic ductal adenocarcinoma had surgery but no neoadjuvant therapy. Generated by immunoSEQ multiplex PCR, the TCRdb table keeps only in-frame clones and is missing some. The sample holds about 5,400 clones, about 70% seen once. Sequencing was carried out using pancreatic tumor tissue. All receptors come from a human donor with pancreatic ductal adenocarcinoma.

This clone was seen a few times. The V and J genes are TRBV30 and TRBJ2-3; D is undetermined. Germline CDR1 reads GTSNPN; CDR2 reads SVGIG (reference sequence). The CDR3 loop spans 13 amino acids. The ends were cut back, 3 bases at V and 5 bases at J, with 12 bases in the middle. This chain's CDR3 is CAWSAESRDTQYF. CDR3 DNA sequence: TGTGCCTGGAGCGCCGAATCGCGAGATACGCAGTATTTT. The entire variable domain, with the rest obtained from reference TRBV30 and TRBJ2-3, is as follows: SQTIHQWPATLVQPVGSPLSLECTVEGTSNPNLYWYRQAAGRGLQLLFYSVGIGQISSEVPQNLSASRPQDRQFILSSKKLLLSDSGFYLCAWSAESRDTQYFGPGTRLTVL.

The rearrangement links TRBV18 to TRBJ1-1; D unclear. CDR1 is KGHSH, CDR2 LQKENI, per germline. Trimming stripped 2 bases from V and 4 bases from J, with 11 bases between. The CDR3 contains 14 residues. This CDR3 reads CASSPIEGSTEAFF. Written as DNA, the CDR3 is TGTGCCAGCTCACCAATTGAGGGTTCCACTGAAGCTTTCTTT.